The entry below describes one T cell receptor beta chain. Its antigen is currently unknown. The data were obtained in a study of CD8 T cells in Susac syndrome. Study overall: Patients with Susac syndrome were therapy-naive, on corticosteroids, or on intravenous immunoglobulin alone at blood draw.

CD8+ and CD4+ T cells from blood underwent TCR beta sequencing, which was carried out in a high-throughput format. Germline V gene sequence: CDR1 SGHNT, CDR2 YYREEE (reference sequence). The germline V and J ends were trimmed by 2 bases and 4 bases, with 18 bases remaining between them. The CDR3 sequence is 16 residues long. General study results and limits: The greatest CD8+ clonal expansion in Susac occurred in TEMRA cells and in active patients.

RNA was extracted with the RNeasy kit, and a quantity of roughly 0.5 to 1 ug was reverse transcribed using random hexamers. TCR beta CDR3 was amplified by immunoSEQ covering 54 Vbeta and 13 Jbeta. TCRdb passed the immunoSEQ multiplex PCR reads through MiXCR, listing each CDR3 protein once. The sample has about 24,000 distinct CDR3 sequences, about 94% seen once. The chain has TRBV5-4 and TRBJ2-5; D might be TRBD2 (7 bases). The TCR sequence derives from a human donor with Susac syndrome. The sequenced sample was CD8+ T cells from PBMCs. The CDR3 DNA follows: TGTGCCAGCAGCTTCCTAGGGGGGGGCGTGATAGAGACCCAGTACTTC. Protein: CASSFLGGGVIETQYF.